A single sample is the source of the 20 T cell receptor beta chains below, sequenced in a study of blood T cell repertoires in COVID-19. Sequencing was performed with immunoSEQ multiplex PCR; in TCRdb, only in-frame clones are kept and a portion is missing. The sample lists 300,000 to 400,000 clones, roughly nine tenths occurring once. The sample was PBMCs or T cells enriched from blood (not recorded which). These receptors came from a woman younger than 45 who had been exposed to COVID-19.

The rearrangement links TRBV7-2 to TRBJ1-2, with unresolved D. The germline V gene encodes CDR1 SGHTA and CDR2 FQGNSA. The CDR3 totals 14 residues. Trimming cost V 2 bases and J 8 bases, with 15 bases left between them. The CDR3 loop reads CASSLPSQTRGYTF. The CDR3 nucleotides read TGTGCCAGCAGCTTACCCTCGCAGACACGGGGCTACACCTTC. The whole variable domain, remainder taken from reference TRBV7-2 and TRBJ1-2, is GAGVSQSPSNKVTEKGKDVELRCDPISGHTALYWYRQSLGQGLEFLIYFQGNSAPDKSGLPSDRFSAERTGGSVSTLTIQRTQQEDSAVYLCASSLPSQTRGYTFGSGTRLTVV.

This clone was detected once. The chain links TRBV7-9 to TRBJ1-3; D ambiguous. V shed 1 base and J shed 9 bases, with 13 bases lying between them. This CDR3 is built from 14 residues. Germline-derived CDR1 and CDR2 are SEHNR and FQNEAQ (reference sequence). Here the CDR3 DNA reads TGTGCCAGCAGCTTAGAAGGAGCTGGTGGCACCATATATTTT. Protein sequence: CASSLEGAGGTIYF.

The rearrangement uses TRBV20-1 and TRBJ1-1, with no clear D. V lost 3 bases and J 0 bases, leaving 20 bases between the germline ends. Germline loops: CDR1 DFQATT, CDR2 SNEGSKA (reference sequence). CDR3 size: 17 residues. The CDR3 bases are TGCAGTGCTAGTAAACTGACTAGTGTTGACGTGAACACTGAAGCTTTCTTT. It is translated as CSASKLTSVDVNTEAFF.

V and J are TRBV20-1 and TRBJ1-2; D unclear. Trimming shortened V by 3 bases and J by 2 bases, and 4 bases separated the two germline ends. This CDR3 contains 11 residues. The germline CDR1 and CDR2 sequences are DFQATT and SNEGSKA (reference sequence). In nucleotides, the CDR3 is TGCAGTGCTAGGACAAACTATGGCTACACCTTC. As protein: CSARTNYGYTF.

The chain uses TRBV6-5 and TRBJ2-2; tentative D call: TRBD2 (5 bases). The germline CDR1 and CDR2 sequences are MNHEY and SVGAGI. The ends were cut back, 7 bases at V and 1 base at J, with 7 bases in the middle. CDR3 size: 13 residues. The CDR3 sequence is CASIRENTGELFF. CDR3 DNA sequence: TGTGCCAGCATACGGGAGAACACCGGGGAGCTGTTTTTT.

This clone appeared a single time. The rearrangement joins TRBV5-4 to TRBJ2-7; D is undetermined. V was clipped by 2 bases and J by 0 bases, with 9 bases between them. CDR1 SGHNT and CDR2 YYREEE come from the germline V gene (reference sequence). The CDR3 covers 14 residues. The CDR3, as DNA: TGTGCCAGCAGCTTCCCCCGGTCCTCCTACGAGCAGTACTTC. It is translated as CASSFPRSSYEQYF.

The J gene is TRBJ2-3, the V gene TRBV5-1; TRBD2 matches at 9 bases. V lost 4 bases, J lost 9 bases, and 12 bases stayed unmatched. Germline V gives CDR1 SGHRS, CDR2 YFSETQ. This CDR3 has 15 residues. CDR3 DNA: TGCGCCAGCAGCCCGGCGGGGGCTAGCGGGGCCACGCAGTATTTT. Translation gives CASSPAGASGATQYF.

This chain connects TRBV5-1 to TRBJ2-1; 9 positions agree with TRBD1. CDR1 is SGHRS, CDR2 YFSETQ, per germline. CDR3 length: 16 amino acids. The V segment lost 4 bases and the J segment 3 bases; nucleotides outside the gene matches: 8. The CDR3 sequence is CASSRTGTGNYNEQFF. CDR3 coding DNA: TGCGCCAGCAGCCGTACCGGGACAGGGAACTACAATGAGCAGTTCTTC.

The rearrangement links TRBV5-6 to TRBJ1-1; possible D gene TRBD1, 5 bases. The CDR3 contains 12 residues. V lost 4 bases, J lost 4 bases, and 8 bases lay in between. The germline CDR1 and CDR2 sequences are SGHDT and YYEEEE. CDR3 bases: TGTGCCAGCAGCAGACAGCTCACTGAAGCTTTCTTT. Translated, it gives CASSRQLTEAFF.

The rearrangement uses TRBV5-1 and TRBJ2-4, with a weak D call TRBD2 (5 bases). Germline assignment: CDR1 SGHRS and CDR2 YFSETQ. V dropped 0 bases and J dropped 1 base, with 23 bases sitting between them. The CDR3 has 20 residues. The CDR3 DNA reads TGCGCCAGCAGCTTGGCCGGTCGCCCGGTTGTCAGGAGGGCCAAAAACATTCAGTACTTC. This sequence encodes CASSLAGRPVVRRAKNIQYF.

The gene calls are TRBV27 and TRBJ2-5, with TRBD1 identical over 8 bases. The trim removed 3 bases at V and 5 bases at J, leaving 5 bases unmatched. The CDR3 spans 14 residues. Germline V gene data show CDR1 as MNHEY and CDR2 as SMNVEV (reference sequence). CDR3 bases: TGTGCCAGCAGTTTTTCAGGGGGCGATGAGACCCAGTACTTC. It translates to CASSFSGGDETQYF.

Remarks on this clone: This CDR3 is also generated by other DNA sequences in the sample. V and J are TRBV7-9 and TRBJ1-5; 7 bases are shared with TRBD1. The CDR3 is made up of 15 amino acids. Unmatched junction bases numbered 3, after V lost 2 bases and J lost 2 bases. Germline CDR1 is SEHNR and CDR2 is FQNEAQ (reference sequence). In nucleotides, the CDR3 is TGTGCCAGCAGCTTAACTCAGGGGGGCAATCAGCCCCAGCATTTT. Protein: CASSLTQGGNQPQHF. The full variable domain, rest sourced from reference TRBV7-9 and TRBJ1-5, is DTGVSQNPRHKITKRGQNVTFRCDPISEHNRLYWYRQTLGQGPEFLTYFQNEAQLEKSRLLSDRFSAERPKGSFSTLEIQRTEQGDSAMYLCASSLTQGGNQPQHFGDGTRLSIL.

The chain links TRBV28 to TRBJ1-5; 9 bases match TRBD1. The germline V gene has CDR1 MDHEN and CDR2 SYDVKM. V lost 5 bases to trimming and J lost 4 bases; unmatched junction nucleotides: 3. This CDR3 has 14 amino acids. The CDR3 loop is CASSPGQGNQPQHF. The DNA of the CDR3 is TGTGCCAGCAGTCCGGGACAGGGAAATCAGCCCCAGCATTTT.

The chain couples TRBV6-2 or TRBV6-3 to TRBJ2-4; 9 bases align to TRBD1. The ends lost 5 bases at V and 0 bases at J; junction bases unmatched: 5. The germline V gene encodes CDR1 MNHEY and CDR2 SVGEGT. This CDR3 comprises 16 residues. The CDR3 loop is CASSVPGQGAKNIQYF. The CDR3 DNA is TGTGCCAGCAGTGTCCCGGGACAGGGAGCCAAAAACATTCAGTACTTC.

The chain joins TRBV12-3 or TRBV12-4 to TRBJ1-1; D gene unclear. Trimming shortened V by 1 base and J by 8 bases, and 8 bases separated the two germline ends. The length of the CDR3 is 12 residues. CDR3 in amino acids: CASSLVSQEAFF. Here the CDR3 DNA reads TGTGCCAGCAGTTTAGTGTCACAGGAAGCTTTCTTT.

The chain carries TRBV5-1 and TRBJ2-1; possibly TRBD2 for D (5 bases). CDR3 length: 15 amino acids. Per the germline V gene, CDR1 is SGHRS and CDR2 is YFSETQ. Trimming stripped 0 bases from V and 0 bases from J, with 7 bases between. CDR3 loop: CASSLVGSSYNEQFF. The CDR3 nucleotides read TGCGCCAGCAGCTTGGTGGGGAGCTCCTACAATGAGCAGTTCTTC.

V usage is TRBV18 and J usage is TRBJ2-7; D is unresolved. The CDR3 sequence is 14 residues long. CDR1 is KGHSH, CDR2 LQKENI, per germline. Trimming left V 3 bases short and J 0 bases short, with 9 bases between. Here the CDR3 DNA reads TGTGCCAGCTCACCTGTCTCTACCTCCTACGAGCAGTACTTC. Protein sequence: CASSPVSTSYEQYF.

This clone was seen just once. The chain employs TRBV15 and TRBJ2-1; no clear D. V lost 2 bases to trimming and J lost 7 bases, with 9 bases between them. CDR1 and CDR2 from the germline V gene are LNHNV and YYDKDF (reference sequence). This CDR3 has 13 amino acids. The CDR3 DNA reads as TGTGCCACCAGCAGACCTTCCAGGAATGAGCAGTTCTTC. Encoded protein: CATSRPSRNEQFF. Variable domain in full (rest from reference TRBV15 and TRBJ2-1): DAMVIQNPRYQVTQFGKPVTLSCSQTLNHNVMYWYQQKSSQAPKLLFHYYDKDFNNEADTPDNFQSRRPNTSFCFLDIRSPGLGDTAMYLCATSRPSRNEQFFGPGTRLTVL.

The V gene is TRBV6-5, the J gene TRBJ1-2; a possible D gene is TRBD1 (6 bases). V lost 7 bases to trimming and J lost 4 bases, with 10 bases between them. Germline CDR1 and CDR2: MNHEY and SVGAGI. This CDR3 contains 12 residues. This CDR3 reads CASMGHPYGYTF. CDR3 DNA: TGTGCCAGCATGGGACACCCCTATGGCTACACCTTC.

This clone occurred once. The chain uses TRBV18 and TRBJ1-1, with D unresolved. This CDR3 is built from 15 residues. Germline V gene sequence: CDR1 KGHSH, CDR2 LQKENI. Trimming removed 0 bases at V and 1 base at J, with 9 bases between. DNA for the CDR3: TGTGCCAGCTCACCACCGTTGGCGGGGAACACTGAAGCTTTCTTT. Its protein product is CASSPPLAGNTEAFF. Filled out from reference TRBV18 and TRBJ1-1, the complete variable domain reads NAGVMQNPRHLVRRRGQEARLRCSPMKGHSHVYWYRQLPEEGLKFMVYLQKENIIDESGMPKERFSAEFPKEGPSILRIQQVVRGDSAAYFCASSPPLAGNTEAFFGQGTRLTVV.